This T cell receptor (beta chain) was sequenced during a study of CD8 T cells in Susac syndrome. With random hexamers, reverse transcription was performed on about 0.5 to 1 ug of RNA. Multiplex immunoSEQ PCR targeted 54 Vbeta and 13 Jbeta TCR beta segments. In TCRdb, the immunoSEQ multiplex PCR reads were re-called with MiXCR into one record per CDR3 protein. Counted here are around 130,000 distinct CDR3 sequences, 94% occurring once; the ten biggest clones make up approximately 0.1%. The authors carried out high-throughput sequencing of TCR beta. They applied it to CD8+ and CD4+ T cells obtained from blood. This clonotype came up once. CDR3 size: 14 residues. Trimming removed 4 bases at V and 8 bases at J, with 18 bases between. CDR1 is MNHEY and CDR2 is SVGAGI in the germline V gene.

Sample: CD4+ T cells from PBMCs. The V and J genes are TRBV6-5 and TRBJ2-7; D is unresolved. This TCR derives from a human donor in good health. CDR3 residues: CASSFTPSLSKQYF. The CDR3 region has the DNA TGTGCCAGCAGTTTCACTCCGTCTCTTAGCAAGCAGTACTTC.